This TCR beta chain was observed in a study of blood T cell repertoires in COVID-19. Whole-study context: Specimens from acute and convalescent COVID-19 originated in the United States, Italy and Spain. PBMCs, B-cell-depleted T cells, or T cells provided the cDNA or gDNA that made up the material.

Enrollment of patients from Seattle took place during active infection, with longitudinal follow-up. Original handling: Quantification of nucleated cells was approximated via reference gene primer amplification. The method was immunoSEQ multiplex PCR; TCRdb's version includes in-frame clones alone and lacks a portion of them. That table supplies the V and J calls and clone size; D and trimming were determined from the DNA. The sample shows more than 65,000 clones, approximately 80% of them seen only once. CDR1 and CDR2 from the germline V gene are MGHRA and YSYEKL. This CDR3 is built from 11 residues. Deletions cut 6 bases from V and 4 bases from J, with 4 bases between.

Sequenced input: peripheral blood. V is TRBV4-1 and J is TRBJ2-1, with D hard to call. The sequence was collected from a man aged 25-40 years with COVID-19, enrolled during active disease. This chain's CDR3 is CASSLYNEQFF. The CDR3 bases are TGCGCCAGCAGTCTTTACAATGAGCAGTTCTTC.